This T cell receptor beta chain was sequenced during a study of T cell clonality in common variable immunodeficiency. Points from the study as a whole: Patient heterogeneity in the CVID cohort limited correlations between repertoire features and clinical complications. Fewer deletions and N-nucleotide insertions were reportedly seen in common variable immunodeficiency TCR beta sequences.

This CDR3 comprises 14 residues. Trimming at V came to 1 base and at J to 6 bases, leaving 5 bases not matched to a gene. Germline V CDR1 and CDR2: SGHVS, FQNEAQ. Remarks on this clone: Its antigen remains unknown. The read halts 3 residues ahead of the CDR3 end, with the missing end drawn from the germline J gene.

Control and CVID samples contributed equal amounts of genomic DNA. Sequencing used immunoSEQ multiplex PCR; TCRdb keeps in-frame clones, though not all of them. The sample presents some 14,000 clones, none singletons. The receptor was isolated from a human donor with common variable immunodeficiency. The sequencing input was peripheral blood mononuclear cells. This chain uses TRBV7-8 with TRBJ2-7, with TRBD1 matching over 8 bases. The CDR3 protein is CASSLVYRGSEQYF. The covered CDR3 bases are TGTGCCAGCAGCTTAGTTTACAGGGGGAGCGAG.